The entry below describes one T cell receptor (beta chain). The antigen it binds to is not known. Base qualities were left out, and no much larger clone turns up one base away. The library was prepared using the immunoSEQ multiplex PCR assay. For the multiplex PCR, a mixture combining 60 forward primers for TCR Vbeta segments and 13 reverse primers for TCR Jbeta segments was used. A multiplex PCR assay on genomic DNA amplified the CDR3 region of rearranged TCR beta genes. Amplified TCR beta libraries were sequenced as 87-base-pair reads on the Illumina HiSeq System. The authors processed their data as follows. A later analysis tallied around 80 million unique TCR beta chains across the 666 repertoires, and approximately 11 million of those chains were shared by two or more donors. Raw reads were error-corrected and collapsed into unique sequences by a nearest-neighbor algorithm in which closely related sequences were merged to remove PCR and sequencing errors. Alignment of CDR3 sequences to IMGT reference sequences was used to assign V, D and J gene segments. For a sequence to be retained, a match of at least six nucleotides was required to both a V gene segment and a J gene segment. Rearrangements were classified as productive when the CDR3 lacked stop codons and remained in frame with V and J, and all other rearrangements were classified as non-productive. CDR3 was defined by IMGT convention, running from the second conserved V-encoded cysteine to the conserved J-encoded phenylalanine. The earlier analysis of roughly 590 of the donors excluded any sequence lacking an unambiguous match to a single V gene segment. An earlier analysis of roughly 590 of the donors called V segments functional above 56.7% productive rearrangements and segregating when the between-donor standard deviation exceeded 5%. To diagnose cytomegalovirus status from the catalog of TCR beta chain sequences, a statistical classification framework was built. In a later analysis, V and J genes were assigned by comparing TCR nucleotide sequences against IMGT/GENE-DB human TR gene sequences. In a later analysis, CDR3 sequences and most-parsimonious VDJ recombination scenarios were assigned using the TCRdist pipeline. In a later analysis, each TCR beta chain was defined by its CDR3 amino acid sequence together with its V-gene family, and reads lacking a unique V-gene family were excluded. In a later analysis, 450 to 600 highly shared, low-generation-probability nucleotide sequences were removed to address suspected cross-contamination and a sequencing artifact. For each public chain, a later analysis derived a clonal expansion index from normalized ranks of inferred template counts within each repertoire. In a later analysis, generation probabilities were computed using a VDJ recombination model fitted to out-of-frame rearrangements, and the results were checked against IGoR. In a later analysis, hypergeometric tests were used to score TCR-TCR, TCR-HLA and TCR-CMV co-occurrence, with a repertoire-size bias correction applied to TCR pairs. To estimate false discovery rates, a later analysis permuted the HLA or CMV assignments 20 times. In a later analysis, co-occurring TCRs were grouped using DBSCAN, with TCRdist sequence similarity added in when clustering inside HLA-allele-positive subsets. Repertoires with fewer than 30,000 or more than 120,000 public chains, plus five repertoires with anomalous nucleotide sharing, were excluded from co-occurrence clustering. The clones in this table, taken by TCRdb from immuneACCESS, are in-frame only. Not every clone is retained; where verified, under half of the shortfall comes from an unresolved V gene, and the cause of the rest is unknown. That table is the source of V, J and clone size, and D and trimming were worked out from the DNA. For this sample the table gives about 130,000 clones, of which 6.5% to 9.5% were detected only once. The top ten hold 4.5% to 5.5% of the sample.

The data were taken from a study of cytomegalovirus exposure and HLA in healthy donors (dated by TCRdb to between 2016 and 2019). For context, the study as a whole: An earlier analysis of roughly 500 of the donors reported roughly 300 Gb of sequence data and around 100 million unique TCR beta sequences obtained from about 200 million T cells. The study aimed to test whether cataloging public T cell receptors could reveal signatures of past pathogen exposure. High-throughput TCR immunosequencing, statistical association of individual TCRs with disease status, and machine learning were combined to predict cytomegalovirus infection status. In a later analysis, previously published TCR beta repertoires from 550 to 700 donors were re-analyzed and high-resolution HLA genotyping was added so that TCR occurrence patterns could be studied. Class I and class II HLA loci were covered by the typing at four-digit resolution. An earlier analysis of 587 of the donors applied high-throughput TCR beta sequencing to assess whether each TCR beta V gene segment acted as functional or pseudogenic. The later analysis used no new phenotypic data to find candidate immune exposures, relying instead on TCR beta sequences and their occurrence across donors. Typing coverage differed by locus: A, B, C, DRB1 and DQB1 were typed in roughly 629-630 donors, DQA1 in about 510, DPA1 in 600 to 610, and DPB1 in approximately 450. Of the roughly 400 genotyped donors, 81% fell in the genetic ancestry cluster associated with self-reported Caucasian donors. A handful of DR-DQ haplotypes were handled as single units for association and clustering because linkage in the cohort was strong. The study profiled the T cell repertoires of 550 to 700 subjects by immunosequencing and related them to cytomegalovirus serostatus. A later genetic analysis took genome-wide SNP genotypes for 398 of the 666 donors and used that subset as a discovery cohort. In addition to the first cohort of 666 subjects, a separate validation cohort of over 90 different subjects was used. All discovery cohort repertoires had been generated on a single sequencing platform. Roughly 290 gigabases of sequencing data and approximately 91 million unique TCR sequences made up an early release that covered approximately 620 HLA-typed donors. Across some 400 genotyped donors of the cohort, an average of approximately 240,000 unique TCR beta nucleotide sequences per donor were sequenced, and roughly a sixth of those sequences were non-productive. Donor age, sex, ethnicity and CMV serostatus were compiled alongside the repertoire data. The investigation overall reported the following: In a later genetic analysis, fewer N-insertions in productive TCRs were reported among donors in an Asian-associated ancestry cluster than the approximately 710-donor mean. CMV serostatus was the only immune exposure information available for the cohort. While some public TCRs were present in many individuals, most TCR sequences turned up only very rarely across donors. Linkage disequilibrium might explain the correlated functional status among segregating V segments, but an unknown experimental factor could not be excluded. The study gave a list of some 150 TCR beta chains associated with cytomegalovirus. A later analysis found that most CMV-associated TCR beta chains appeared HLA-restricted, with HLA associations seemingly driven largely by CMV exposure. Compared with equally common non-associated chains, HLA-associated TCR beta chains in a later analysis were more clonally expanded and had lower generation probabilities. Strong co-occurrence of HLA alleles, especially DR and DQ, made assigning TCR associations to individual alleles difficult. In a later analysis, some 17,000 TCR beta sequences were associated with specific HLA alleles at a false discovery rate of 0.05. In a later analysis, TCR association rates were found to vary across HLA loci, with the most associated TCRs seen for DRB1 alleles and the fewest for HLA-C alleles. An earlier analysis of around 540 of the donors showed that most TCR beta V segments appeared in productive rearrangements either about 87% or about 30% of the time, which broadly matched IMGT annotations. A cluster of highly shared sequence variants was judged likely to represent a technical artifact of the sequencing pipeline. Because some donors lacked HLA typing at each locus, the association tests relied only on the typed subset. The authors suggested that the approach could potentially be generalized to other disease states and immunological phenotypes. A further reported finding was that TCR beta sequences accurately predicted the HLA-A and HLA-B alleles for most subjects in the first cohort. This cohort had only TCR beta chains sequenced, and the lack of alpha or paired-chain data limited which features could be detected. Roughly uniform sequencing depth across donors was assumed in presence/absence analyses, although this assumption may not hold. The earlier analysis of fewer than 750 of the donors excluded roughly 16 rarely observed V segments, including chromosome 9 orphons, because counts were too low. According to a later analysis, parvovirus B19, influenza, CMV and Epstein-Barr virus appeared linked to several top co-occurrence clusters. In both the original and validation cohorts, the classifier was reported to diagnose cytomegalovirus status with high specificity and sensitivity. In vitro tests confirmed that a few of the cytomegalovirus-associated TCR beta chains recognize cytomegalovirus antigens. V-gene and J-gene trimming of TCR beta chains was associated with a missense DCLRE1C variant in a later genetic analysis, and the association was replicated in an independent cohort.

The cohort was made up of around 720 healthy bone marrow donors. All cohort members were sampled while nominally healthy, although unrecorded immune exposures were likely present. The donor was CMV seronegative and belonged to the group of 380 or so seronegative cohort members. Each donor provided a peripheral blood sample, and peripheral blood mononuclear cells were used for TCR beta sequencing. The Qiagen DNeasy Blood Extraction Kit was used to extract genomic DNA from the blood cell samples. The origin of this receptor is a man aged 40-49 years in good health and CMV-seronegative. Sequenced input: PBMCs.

The DNA is TGTGCCAGCAGCTCCTCGGGCGGGGAGCTGTTTTTT. The encoded protein is CASSSSGGELFF. The chain is assembled from TRBV7-2 and TRBJ2-2, with the D gene not clear enough to name. According to the germline V gene, CDR1 reads SGHTA and CDR2 reads FQGNSA. There are 12 amino acids in the CDR3, from cysteine to phenylalanine inclusive. The kept DNA is CDR3 alone, 36 bases in frame from the first base. Trimming at the junction amounts to 4 bases on V and 7 bases on J, and the germline ends lie 7 bases apart.